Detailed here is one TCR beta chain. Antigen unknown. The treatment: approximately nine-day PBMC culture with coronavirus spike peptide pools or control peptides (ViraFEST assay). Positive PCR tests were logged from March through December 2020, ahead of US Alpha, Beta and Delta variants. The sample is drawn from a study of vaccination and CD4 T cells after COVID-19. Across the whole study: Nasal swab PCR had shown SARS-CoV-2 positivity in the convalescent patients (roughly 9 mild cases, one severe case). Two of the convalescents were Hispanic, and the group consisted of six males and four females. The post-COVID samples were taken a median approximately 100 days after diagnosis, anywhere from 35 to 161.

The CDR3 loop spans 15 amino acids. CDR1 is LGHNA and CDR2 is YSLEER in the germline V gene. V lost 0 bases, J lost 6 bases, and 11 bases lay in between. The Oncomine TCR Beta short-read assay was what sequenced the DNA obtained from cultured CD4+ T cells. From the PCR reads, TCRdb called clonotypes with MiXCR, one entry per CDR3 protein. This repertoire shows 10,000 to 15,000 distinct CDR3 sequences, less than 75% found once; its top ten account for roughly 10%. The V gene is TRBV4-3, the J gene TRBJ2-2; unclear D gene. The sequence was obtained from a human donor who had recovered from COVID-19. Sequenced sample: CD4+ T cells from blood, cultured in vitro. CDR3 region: CASSQDPAAAGELFF. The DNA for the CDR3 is TGCGCCAGCAGCCAAGATCCAGCAGCAGCCGGGGAGCTGTTTTTT.